This TCR beta chain was captured in a study of cytomegalovirus exposure and HLA in healthy donors (dated by TCRdb to the late 2010s). Background for the entire study: An earlier analysis of 587 of the donors reported more than 250 Gb of sequence data and 117 million unique TCR beta sequences from 150 million to 200 million T cells. An earlier analysis of 587 of the donors used high-throughput TCR beta sequencing to judge whether each TCR beta V gene segment behaved as functional or pseudogenic. Rather than drawing on any new phenotypic data, the later analysis identified candidate immune exposures from TCR beta sequences and the way those sequences occurred across donors. Genome-wide SNP genotypes for about 60% of the 666 donors were used in a later genetic analysis, which treated that subset as a discovery cohort. A later analysis re-examined previously published TCR beta repertoires from several hundred donors and added high-resolution HLA genotyping to investigate patterns of TCR occurrence. Class I and class II HLA loci were covered by the typing at four-digit resolution. Four to six DR-DQ haplotypes were handled as single units for association and clustering, since linkage in the cohort was strong. The study used immunosequencing to profile the T cell repertoires of approximately 690 subjects and linked those repertoires to cytomegalovirus serostatus. Across roughly 420 genotyped donors of the cohort, an average of about 250,000 unique TCR beta nucleotide sequences per donor were sequenced, and roughly a sixth of those sequences were non-productive. Typing coverage varied by locus: roughly 629-630 donors for A, B, C, DRB1 and DQB1; roughly 500 for DQA1; about 570 for DPA1; roughly 450 for DPB1. The study aimed to test whether cataloging public T cell receptors could reveal signatures of past pathogen exposure. Of the roughly 390 genotyped donors, 75% to 85% were placed in the genetic ancestry cluster associated with self-reported Caucasian donors. To predict cytomegalovirus infection status, the study brought together high-throughput TCR immunosequencing, statistical association of individual TCRs with disease status, and machine learning. Besides the first cohort of more than 650 subjects, a separate validation cohort made up of over a hundred different subjects was used. Donor age, sex, ethnicity and CMV serostatus were compiled together with the repertoire data. Approximately 300 gigabases of sequencing data and roughly 80 million unique TCR sequences made up an early release that covered several hundred HLA-typed donors. Every discovery cohort repertoire had been produced on one sequencing platform. What the study reported, not specific to this receptor: A few of the identified cytomegalovirus-associated TCR beta chains were confirmed in vitro to be specific for cytomegalovirus antigens. The authors suggested that the approach could potentially be extended to other disease states and immunological phenotypes. A later genetic analysis reported fewer N-insertions in productive TCRs among donors in an Asian-associated ancestry cluster than the roughly 700-donor mean. A cluster of highly shared sequence variants was judged likely to be a technical artifact of the sequencing pipeline. A later analysis found that most CMV-associated TCR beta chains appeared HLA-restricted, with HLA associations seemingly driven largely by CMV exposure. In an earlier analysis of about 600 of the donors, most TCR beta V segments appeared in productive rearrangements about 90% or about 30% of the time, broadly matching IMGT annotations. An association between a missense DCLRE1C variant and V-gene and J-gene trimming of TCR beta chains was found in a later genetic analysis and replicated in an independent cohort. When HLA alleles, especially DR and DQ, strongly co-occurred, attributing TCR associations to individual alleles was difficult. This cohort had only TCR beta chains sequenced, and the lack of alpha or paired-chain data limited which features could be detected. A later analysis associated 16,951 TCR beta sequences with specific HLA alleles at a false discovery rate of 0.05. The study gave a list of roughly 150 TCR beta chains associated with cytomegalovirus. While some public TCRs were present in many individuals, most TCR sequences turned up only very rarely across donors. A further reported finding was that TCR beta sequences accurately predicted the HLA-A and HLA-B alleles for most subjects in the first cohort. Sequencing depth was assumed to be roughly uniform across donors in the presence/absence analyses, though that assumption may not hold. Because counts were too low, seventeen rarely observed V segments, including chromosome 9 orphons, were left out of the earlier analysis of approximately 580 of the donors. CMV serostatus was the only immune exposure information available for the cohort. In a later analysis, HLA-associated TCR beta chains showed more clonal expansion and lower generation probabilities than non-associated chains that were equally common. Because some donors lacked HLA typing at each locus, the association tests relied only on the typed subset. Correlated functional status among segregating V segments might reflect linkage disequilibrium, but an unknown experimental factor could not be ruled out. The classifier was reported to diagnose cytomegalovirus status with high specificity and sensitivity in both the original cohort and the validation cohort. According to a later analysis, TCR association rates differed among HLA loci, with DRB1 alleles showing the most associated TCRs and HLA-C alleles showing the fewest. According to a later analysis, parvovirus B19, influenza, CMV and Epstein-Barr virus appeared linked to several top co-occurrence clusters.

Note on this clone: The clone's antigen remains unknown. Qualities for individual bases were not recorded, and no much larger clone is one base off.

The library was prepared using the immunoSEQ multiplex PCR assay. For the multiplex PCR, a mixture combining 60 forward primers for TCR Vbeta segments and 13 reverse primers for TCR Jbeta segments was used. A multiplex PCR assay on genomic DNA amplified the CDR3 region of rearranged TCR beta genes. Amplified TCR beta libraries were sequenced as 87-base-pair reads on the Illumina HiSeq System. As for how the authors treated the data: A later analysis counted about 82 million unique TCR beta chains across the 550 to 800 repertoires, and some 11 million of these chains were shared by at least two donors. Raw reads were error-corrected and collapsed into unique sequences by a nearest-neighbor algorithm in which closely related sequences were merged to remove PCR and sequencing errors. Alignment of CDR3 sequences to IMGT reference sequences was used to assign V, D and J gene segments. For a sequence to be retained, at least a six-nucleotide match to both a V gene segment and a J gene segment was required. A rearrangement counted as productive if the CDR3 had no stop codons and remained in frame with V and J, and every other rearrangement counted as non-productive. CDR3 was defined according to IMGT convention as the region running from the second conserved V-encoded cysteine to the conserved J-encoded phenylalanine. In an earlier analysis of around 570 of the donors, sequences lacking an unambiguous match to a single V gene segment were excluded. An earlier analysis of 587 of the donors classified V segments as functional when productive rearrangements were above 56.7% and as segregating when the standard deviation between donors was above 5%. A statistical classification framework was built for diagnosing cytomegalovirus status from the catalog of TCR beta chain sequences. A later analysis assigned V and J genes by comparing TCR nucleotide sequences with IMGT/GENE-DB human TR gene sequences. Using the TCRdist pipeline, a later analysis assigned CDR3 sequences along with most-parsimonious VDJ recombination scenarios. In a later analysis, each TCR beta chain was defined by its CDR3 amino acid sequence together with its V-gene family, and reads lacking a unique V-gene family were excluded. To address suspected cross-contamination and a sequencing artifact, a later analysis removed some 620 highly shared, low-generation-probability nucleotide sequences. In a later analysis, a clonal expansion index was calculated for each public chain from normalized within-repertoire ranks of inferred template counts. Generation probabilities in a later analysis came from a VDJ recombination model fitted to out-of-frame rearrangements, and those results were checked against IGoR. A later analysis scored TCR-TCR, TCR-HLA and TCR-CMV co-occurrence with hypergeometric tests, applying a repertoire-size bias correction to TCR pairs. False discovery rates were estimated in a later analysis by permuting HLA or CMV assignments 20 times. In a later analysis, co-occurring TCRs were grouped using DBSCAN, with TCRdist sequence similarity added in when clustering inside HLA-allele-positive subsets. Repertoires with fewer than 30,000 or more than 120,000 public chains, plus five repertoires with anomalous nucleotide sharing, were excluded from co-occurrence clustering. In its TCRdb copy, this immuneACCESS table keeps in-frame sequences only and misses some clones. Where compared with another copy, unresolved V genes explain less than half of these, and the others have no known cause. V, J and clone size are those of that table, while D and trimming were read from the DNA. The sample includes some 110,000 clones, with about 81% observed a single time. In total, the top ten clones hold about 1% of the sample.

In total, more than 500 healthy bone marrow donors made up the cohort. All cohort members were sampled while nominally healthy, although unrecorded immune exposures were likely present. The donor tested CMV seronegative, placing the donor among the roughly 350 seronegative members of the cohort. Every donor gave a peripheral blood sample, and the peripheral blood mononuclear cells from that sample were used for TCR beta sequencing. Genomic DNA was extracted from the blood cell samples with the Qiagen DNeasy Blood Extraction Kit. This clonotype was obtained from a woman aged 25 to 45 in good health and CMV-seronegative. Sample: PBMCs.

CDR3 protein: CASSMGLGDTQYF. The bases read TGTGCCAGCAGCATGGGACTAGGGGATACGCAGTATTTT. The chain uses TRBV7-9 and TRBJ2-3, with 8 central nucleotides matching TRBD2. Compared with germline, V lacks 5 bases and J lacks 6 bases; bases without a gene match: 4. The germline V gene (reference sequence) yields SEHNR for CDR1 and FQNEAQ for CDR2. The CDR3 starts with the cysteine, ends with the phenylalanine, and has 13 residues. Of all the DNA, just the CDR3 is kept, 39 bases in frame from base 1.